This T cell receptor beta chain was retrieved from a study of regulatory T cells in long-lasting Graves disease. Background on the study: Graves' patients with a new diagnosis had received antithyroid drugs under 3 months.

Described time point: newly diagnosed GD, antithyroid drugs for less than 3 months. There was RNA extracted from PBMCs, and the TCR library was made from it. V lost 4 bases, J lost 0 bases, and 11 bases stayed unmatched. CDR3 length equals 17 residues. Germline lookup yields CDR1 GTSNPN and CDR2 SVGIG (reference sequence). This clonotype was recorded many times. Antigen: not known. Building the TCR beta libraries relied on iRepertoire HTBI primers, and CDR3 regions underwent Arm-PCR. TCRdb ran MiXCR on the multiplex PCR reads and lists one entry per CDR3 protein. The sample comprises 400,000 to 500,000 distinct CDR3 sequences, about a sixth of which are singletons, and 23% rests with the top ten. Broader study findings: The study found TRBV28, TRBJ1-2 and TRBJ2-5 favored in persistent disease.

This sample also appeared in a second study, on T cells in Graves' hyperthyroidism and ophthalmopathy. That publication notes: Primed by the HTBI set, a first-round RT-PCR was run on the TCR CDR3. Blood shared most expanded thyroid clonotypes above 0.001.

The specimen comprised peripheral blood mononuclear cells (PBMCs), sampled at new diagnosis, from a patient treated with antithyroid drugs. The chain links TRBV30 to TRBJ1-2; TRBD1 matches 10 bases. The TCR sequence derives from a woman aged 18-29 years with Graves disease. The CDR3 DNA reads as TGTGCCTGGATTCAATGGGACAGGGGAAGAGCTAACTATGGCTACACCTTC. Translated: CAWIQWDRGRANYGYTF.